The subject of this entry is one TCR beta chain. The sample belongs to a study of blood T cell repertoires in COVID-19. About the study: In each case, the material was cDNA or gDNA derived from T cells, B-cell-depleted T cells, or PBMCs.

TCRdb's copy holds only in-frame clones and misses some; the assay was immunoSEQ multiplex PCR. The sample yields approximately 220,000 clones, around 84% seen once. Between the trimmed V and J ends, which lost 3 bases and 3 bases, there was a span of 9 bases. The CDR3 loop spans 14 amino acids. Germline CDR1 and CDR2: MNHEY and SMNVEV (reference sequence). The TCR comes from a man over 45 with acute or convalescent COVID-19. Sequencing input: peripheral blood. The chain employs TRBV27 and TRBJ1-3, with D possibly TRBD1 on 5 matching bases. The DNA of the CDR3 is TGTGCCAGCAGTTTTAGGAGGGGTGGAAACACCATATATTTT. Residues: CASSFRRGGNTIYF.